This section outlines one TCR beta chain sequence together with its context. This sample was included in a study of blood T cell repertoires in COVID-19. In germline, CDR1 is GTSNPN, CDR2 SVGIG (reference sequence). This CDR3 spans 14 amino acids. The trim removed 4 bases at V and 6 bases at J, leaving 6 bases unmatched. TCRdb keeps only in-frame clones here, not all; method: immunoSEQ multiplex PCR. The sample includes some 20,000 clones, approximately 89% of them seen just once. The source of this sequence is a human donor in a cohort sampled during active COVID-19. The chain couples TRBV30 to TRBJ2-2; 9 bases are shared with TRBD1. The sample was peripheral blood. The CDR3 loop reads CAWILTGGSGELFF. The CDR3 DNA reads as TGTGCCTGGATCCTAACAGGGGGCTCCGGGGAGCTGTTTTTT.